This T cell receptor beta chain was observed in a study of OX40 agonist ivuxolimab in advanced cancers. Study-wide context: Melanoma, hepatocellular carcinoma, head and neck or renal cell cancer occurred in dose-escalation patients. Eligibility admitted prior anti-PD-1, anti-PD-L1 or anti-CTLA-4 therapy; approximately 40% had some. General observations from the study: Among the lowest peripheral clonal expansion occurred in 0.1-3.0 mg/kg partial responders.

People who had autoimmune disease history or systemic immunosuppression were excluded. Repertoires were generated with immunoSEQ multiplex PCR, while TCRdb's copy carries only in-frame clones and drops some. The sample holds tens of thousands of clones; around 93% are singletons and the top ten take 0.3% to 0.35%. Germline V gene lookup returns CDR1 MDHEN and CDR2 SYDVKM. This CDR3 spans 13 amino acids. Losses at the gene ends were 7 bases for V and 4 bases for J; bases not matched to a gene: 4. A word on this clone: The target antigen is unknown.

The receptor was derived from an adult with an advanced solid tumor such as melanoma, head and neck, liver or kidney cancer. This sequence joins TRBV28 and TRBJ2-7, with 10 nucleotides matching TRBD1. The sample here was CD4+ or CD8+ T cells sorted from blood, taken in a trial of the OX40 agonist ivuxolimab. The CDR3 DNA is TGTGCCAGCACCCGGACAGGGGGATACGAGCAGTACTTC. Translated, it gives CASTRTGGYEQYF.